This T cell receptor (beta chain) was sequenced in a study of graft-versus-host responses after intestinal transplantation. Turning to the study itself: Each recipient received a multivisceral, liver-intestinal, or isolated intestinal graft. The recipients all started with anti-thymocyte globulin induction and then took tacrolimus and steroids for about three years. Findings of the study overall: Across patients carrying graft-donor T cell macrochimerism, allografts held high graft-versus-host to host-versus-graft clonal ratios. Recipient marrow harbored GvH clones, some of which surfaced first in ileum or blood.

Sequencing was performed with immunoSEQ multiplex PCR; in TCRdb, only in-frame clones are kept and a portion is missing. The sample yields about 98,000 clones, roughly 88% seen once. Germline V lookup: CDR1 SGHRS, CDR2 YFSETQ. This CDR3 is 15 amino acids long. Trimming pared 4 bases from V and 2 bases from J, leaving 16 bases between. This clone was recorded only once. The antigen remains undetermined. This chain joins TRBV5-1 and TRBJ2-7, with D perhaps assigned TRBD1 or TRBD2 (5 bases each). Sample: PBMCs, taken 255 days after intestinal transplant. The TCR originated in a human patient who received an intestinal transplant, so some T cells may come from the graft donor. DNA for the CDR3: TGCGCCAGCAGCCCGACCCCCGGGGCGGCCTACGAGCAGTACTTC. Its translation is CASSPTPGAAYEQYF.